The clone carrying this TCR beta chain has just one count. The sample belongs to a study of identical twins. Germline V gene sequence: CDR1 SEHNR, CDR2 FQNEAQ (reference sequence). There are 12 residues in the CDR3. Deletions cut 5 bases from V and 6 bases from J, with 8 bases between. TCRdb recomputed calls from the 5' RACE reads with MiXCR, one row per CDR3 protein. The repertoire holds roughly 770,000 distinct CDR3 sequences, with about 20% as singletons. These records were also assigned to another study, of T cells expressing NK-cell markers.

J is TRBJ2-4 and V is TRBV7-9; D possibly corresponds to TRBD1 (5 bases). Material for sequencing was PBMCs. This clonotype was obtained from a woman younger than 30 in good health. CDR3 protein: CASSLQGNIQYF. The CDR3 coding sequence is TGTGCCAGCAGCCTCCAGGGAAACATTCAGTACTTC.